This T cell receptor (beta chain) was retrieved from a study of memory CD4+ T cells and cytomegalovirus serostatus. CDR1 is LNHDA, CDR2 SQIVND, per germline (reference sequence). The CDR3 contains 14 residues. V was pared by 5 bases and J by 5 bases, with 7 bases of the junction left unmatched. Comment on this clone: The antigen is undetermined.

The sort gate was single viable CD3+CD4+CD8-CD45RO+ cells for memory CD4+ T cells. Study-level results: Each of 67 CMV-associated TCRbeta sequences occurred in one to five individuals.

The method was immunoSEQ multiplex PCR; TCRdb's version includes in-frame clones alone and lacks a portion of them. The sample has 41,000 or so clones, 79% seen once. The sample consisted of memory CD4+ T cells from blood. The clonotype was recovered from an adult in good health and CMV-seronegative. The chain carries TRBV19 and TRBJ1-1, with 8 bases lining up with TRBD1. The DNA for the CDR3 is TGTGCCAGTAGTTTACAGGGGGTTTGGACTGAAGCTTTCTTT. Its protein product is CASSLQGVWTEAFF.